Sequencing of this T cell receptor beta chain was carried out in a study of beta chain features in type 1 diabetes. Study results and limitations: Shortening that was moderate but significant affected the TCRB CDR3s of Type 1 diabetes patients in all four CD4+ subsets.

Worth noting for this clone: The antigen remains unidentified.

The study reverse transcribed the entire isolated RNA, so it sequenced expressed TCRB transcripts. Data came from immunoSEQ multiplex PCR; TCRdb stores just in-frame clones and leaves some out. The sample gives approximately 41,000 clones, approximately 62% of which show up once; over 1.5% is in the top ten. Germline lookup yields CDR1 SGHTA and CDR2 FQGNSA. V dropped 5 bases and J dropped 4 bases, with 11 bases sitting between them. CDR3 length: 13 residues. The clonotype was recovered from a man aged 30 to 45 with type 1 diabetes. Some clones in this sample may be carry-over from other donors' samples. V and J are TRBV7-2 and TRBJ1-1; maybe TRBD1 (6 bases). Sequenced: Tregs from blood. The CDR3 reads CASSPTGFTEAFF. The CDR3 nucleotides read TGTGCCAGCAGCCCGACAGGATTCACTGAAGCTTTCTTT.